The source of this TCR beta chain is a study of T cell responses to AZD1222 COVID-19 vaccine. General observations from the study: Seropositive AZD1222 recipients at baseline numbered only five or six. Sampled repertoires all dated from after the peak T cell response.

The table came from immunoSEQ multiplex PCR; TCRdb's copy has only in-frame clones and leaves some out. The table records over 100,000 clones, over 75% of them present only once. Germline CDR1 reads SGHAT; CDR2 reads FQDESV (reference sequence). The ends were cut back, 2 bases at V and 8 bases at J, with 16 bases in the middle. The CDR3 covers 15 residues. On this clone: Its antigen is undetermined.

The sequences come from peripheral blood, collected 28 days after the second dose of the MenACWY control vaccine. This clonotype originated in an adult who received the MenACWY meningococcal vaccine as a control. The rearrangement uses TRBV11-1 and TRBJ1-3; D not resolved. The CDR3 DNA reads TGTGCCAGCAGCTTACTCGCGGGGAACCGAGACACCATATATTTT. Translated, it gives CASSLLAGNRDTIYF. Full variable domain (rest looked up from reference TRBV11-1 and TRBJ1-3): EAEVAQSPRYKITEKSQAVAFWCDPISGHATLYWYRQILGQGPELLVQFQDESVVDDSQLPKDRFSAERLKGVDSTLKIQPAELGDSAMYLCASSLLAGNRDTIYFGEGSWLTVV.